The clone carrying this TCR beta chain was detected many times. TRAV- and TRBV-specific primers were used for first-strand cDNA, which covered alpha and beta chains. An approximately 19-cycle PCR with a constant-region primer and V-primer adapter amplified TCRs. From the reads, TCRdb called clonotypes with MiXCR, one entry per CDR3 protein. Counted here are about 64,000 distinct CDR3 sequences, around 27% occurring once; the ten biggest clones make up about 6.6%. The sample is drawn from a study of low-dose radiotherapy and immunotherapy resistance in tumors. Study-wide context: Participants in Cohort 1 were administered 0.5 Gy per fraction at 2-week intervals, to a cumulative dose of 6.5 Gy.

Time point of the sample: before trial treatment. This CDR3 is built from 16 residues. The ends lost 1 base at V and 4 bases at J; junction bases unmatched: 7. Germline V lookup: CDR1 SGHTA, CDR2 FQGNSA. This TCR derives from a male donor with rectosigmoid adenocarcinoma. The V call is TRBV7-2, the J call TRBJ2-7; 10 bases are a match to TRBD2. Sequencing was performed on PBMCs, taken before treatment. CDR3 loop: CASSLVRAGGPYEQYF. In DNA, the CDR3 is TGTGCCAGCAGCTTAGTGCGAGCGGGGGGGCCGTACGAGCAGTACTTC.